Listed below are T cell receptor beta chains from one sample, sequenced in a study of Graves' ophthalmopathy and Graves' hyperthyroidism. Using its own MiXCR run on the multiplex PCR reads, TCRdb lists one record per CDR3 protein. The table shows about 480,000 distinct CDR3 sequences, with 13% to 15% occurring only once. The sample comprised blood. The source of these receptors is a woman aged 25 to 39 with Graves' ophthalmopathy. Each CDR3 is given with its conserved first and last residue. Fields, in order: V gene, CDR3 length, CDR3 protein.

v_gene: TRBV10-3; len: 15; CDR3aa: CAIKLAGANTGELFF
v_gene: TRBV4-1; len: 14; CDR3aa: CASSQRGGNQPQHF
v_gene: TRBV6-1; len: 17; CDR3aa: CASRRFGGWTQVTEAFF
v_gene: TRBV27; len: 14; CDR3aa: CASSLPGGNYGYTF
v_gene: TRBV5-6; len: 15; CDR3aa: CASSSDSKGHVPPYF
v_gene: TRBV2; len: 11; CDR3aa: CASKGRETQYF
v_gene: TRBV27; len: 14; CDR3aa: CASSLLDRVHEQYF
v_gene: TRBV30; len: 14; CDR3aa: CAYRGGGPGTEAFF
v_gene: TRBV6-1; len: 13; CDR3aa: CASRRGNTGELFF
v_gene: TRBV6-5; len: 14; CDR3aa: CASSLVNSGNTIYF
v_gene: TRBV10-3; len: 13; CDR3aa: CAISESGVFEAFF
v_gene: TRBV11-2; len: 17; CDR3aa: CASSSGTTPSGIMTQHF
v_gene: TRBV7-8; len: 16; CDR3aa: CASSLESGLSSYEQYF
v_gene: TRBV5-1; len: 19; CDR3aa: CASSLVGSISGMRSYEQYF
v_gene: TRBV6-1; len: 15; CDR3aa: CASSISQVSSYEQYF
v_gene: TRBV19; len: 13; CDR3aa: CASSMGWNQPQHF
v_gene: TRBV7-3; len: 14; CDR3aa: CASSSTGGTGDAFF
v_gene: TRBV29-1; len: 14; CDR3aa: CSVEDLQGNTEAFF
v_gene: TRBV30; len: 13; CDR3aa: CAWKGPGGYGYTF
v_gene: TRBV12-3/TRBV12-4; len: 14; CDR3aa: CASSLLAASYEQYF
v_gene: TRBV19; len: 13; CDR3aa: CASSIPATGELFF